A selection of T cell receptor beta chains follows, all from one sample in a study of OX40 agonist ivuxolimab in advanced cancers. Method: immunoSEQ multiplex PCR; TCRdb's copy keeps in-frame clones and lacks some. The table includes 25,000 to 35,000 clones, approximately 86% detected once. The material was CD4+ or CD8+ T cells sorted from blood, obtained in a trial of the OX40 agonist ivuxolimab. These receptors were taken from an adult with an advanced solid tumor such as melanoma, head and neck, liver or kidney cancer. The CDR3 runs from the conserved cysteine through the conserved F or W. The order of the fields is D gene, V gene, clone size, J gene, CDR3 protein, CDR3 DNA. A D gene is named only where the DNA matches it firmly. Some rows have no size entry. The others give once, few or many, or a class for an expanded clone.

d_call: -
v_call: TRBV9
clone_size: -
j_call: TRBJ1-1
cdr3_aa: CASSGVGGKEAFF
cdr3_nt: TGTGCCAGCAGCGGGGTGGGGGGAAAAGAAGCTTTCTTT

d_call: -
v_call: TRBV9
clone_size: -
j_call: TRBJ2-5
cdr3_aa: CASSNSLSRVDGETQYF
cdr3_nt: TGTGCCAGCAGCAACTCCCTGTCCAGGGTGGACGGAGAGACCCAGTACTTC

d_call: TRBD1
v_call: TRBV7-2
clone_size: -
j_call: TRBJ1-2
cdr3_aa: CASSSNGGTAWNYGYTF
cdr3_nt: TGTGCCAGCAGCTCAAACGGGGGGACAGCCTGGAACTATGGCTACACCTTC

d_call: -
v_call: TRBV7-9
clone_size: few
j_call: TRBJ2-1
cdr3_aa: CASSPRPNEQFF
cdr3_nt: TGTGCCAGCAGCCCCCGTCCCAATGAGCAGTTCTTC

d_call: -
v_call: TRBV7-9
clone_size: few
j_call: TRBJ1-1
cdr3_aa: CASSFSENTEAFF
cdr3_nt: TGTGCCAGCAGCTTTTCAGAGAACACTGAAGCTTTCTTT

d_call: TRBD2
v_call: TRBV19
clone_size: -
j_call: TRBJ2-7
cdr3_aa: CASSAGLGVYEQYF
cdr3_nt: TGTGCCAGTAGTGCGGGACTAGGGGTCTACGAGCAGTACTTC

d_call: TRBD2
v_call: TRBV7-6
clone_size: large
j_call: TRBJ2-1
cdr3_aa: CASSLGSGPYNEQFF
cdr3_nt: TGTGCCAGCAGCTTAGGTAGCGGGCCTTACAATGAGCAGTTCTTC

d_call: TRBD2
v_call: TRBV7-2
clone_size: -
j_call: TRBJ2-7
cdr3_aa: CASSPSTSGSTYEQYF
cdr3_nt: TGTGCCAGCAGCCCCTCGACTAGCGGGAGTACCTACGAGCAGTACTTC

d_call: -
v_call: TRBV11-2
clone_size: -
j_call: TRBJ2-1
cdr3_aa: CASSLGEGGSLYNEQFF
cdr3_nt: TGTGCCAGCAGCTTGGGTGAGGGAGGCTCTCTCTACAATGAGCAGTTCTTC

d_call: TRBD1
v_call: TRBV27
clone_size: -
j_call: TRBJ2-1
cdr3_aa: CATLGTGLNEQFF
cdr3_nt: TGTGCCACCTTAGGGACAGGGTTAAATGAGCAGTTCTTC